The sequence of this T cell receptor beta chain was determined in a study of regulatory T cells in long-lasting Graves disease. Notes on the study in general: With persistent disease, TRBV28, TRBJ1-2 and TRBJ2-5 were the favored segments.

This clonotype was seen more than once but under ten times. The antigen remains unidentified. V gave up 5 bases and J gave up 12 bases, with 17 bases separating them. The germline CDR1 and CDR2 sequences are MNHNS and SASEGT. This CDR3 contains 12 residues. Time point described: persistent/refractory GD, antithyroid drugs over 5 years with positive TRAb. Making the TCR library involved RNA that had been extracted from PBMCs. Through Arm-PCR of CDR3 regions and iRepertoire HTBI primers, TCR beta libraries were built. TCRdb called the multiplex PCR reads again in MiXCR, with one record for every CDR3 protein. This table holds a few hundred thousand distinct CDR3 sequences, approximately 25% found once.

The receptor was isolated from a woman in her 40s with Graves disease. This chain links TRBV6-1 with TRBJ2-7; D might be TRBD2 (5 bases). This sample comprised peripheral blood mononuclear cells (PBMCs), obtained when the disease was refractory, from a patient treated with antithyroid drugs. The CDR3 sequence is CASSTRKVDPYF. DNA for the CDR3: TGTGCCAGCAGTACTAGGAAGGTAGACCCGTACTTC.